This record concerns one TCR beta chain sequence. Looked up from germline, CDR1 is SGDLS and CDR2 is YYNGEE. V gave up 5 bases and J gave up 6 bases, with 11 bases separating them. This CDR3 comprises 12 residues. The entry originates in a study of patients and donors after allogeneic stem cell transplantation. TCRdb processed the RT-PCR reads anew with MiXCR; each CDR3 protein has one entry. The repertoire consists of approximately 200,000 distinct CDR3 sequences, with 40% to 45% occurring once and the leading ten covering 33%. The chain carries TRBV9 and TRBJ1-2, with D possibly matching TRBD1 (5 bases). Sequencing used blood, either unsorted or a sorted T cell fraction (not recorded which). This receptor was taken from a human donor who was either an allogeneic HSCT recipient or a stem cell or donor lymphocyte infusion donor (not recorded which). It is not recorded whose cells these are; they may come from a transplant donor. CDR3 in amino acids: CASRGGADGYTF. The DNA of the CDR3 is TGTGCCAGCAGAGGAGGGGCGGATGGCTACACCTTC.